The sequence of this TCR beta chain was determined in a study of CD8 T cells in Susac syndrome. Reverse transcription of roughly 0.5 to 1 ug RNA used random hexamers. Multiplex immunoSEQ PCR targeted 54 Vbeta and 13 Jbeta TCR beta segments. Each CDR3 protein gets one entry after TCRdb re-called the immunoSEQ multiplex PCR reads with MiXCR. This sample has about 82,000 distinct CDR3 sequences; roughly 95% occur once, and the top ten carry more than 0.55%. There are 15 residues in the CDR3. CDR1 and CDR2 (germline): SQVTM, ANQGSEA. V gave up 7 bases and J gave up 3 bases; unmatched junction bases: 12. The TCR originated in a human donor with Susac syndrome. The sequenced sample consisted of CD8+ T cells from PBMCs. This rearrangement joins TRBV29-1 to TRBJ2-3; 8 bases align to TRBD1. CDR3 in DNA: TGCAGCGCCTCCGGACAGGGATTAGGAACAGATACGCAGTATTTT. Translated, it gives CSASGQGLGTDTQYF.